The 26 T cell receptor beta chains presented below share a single source sample, sequenced in a study of T cell repertoires in cytomegalovirus infection. Their antigens remain unidentified. TCRdb re-called the reads with MiXCR, one entry per CDR3 protein. This table has around 540,000 distinct CDR3 sequences, roughly a third appearing once. This specimen was cultured PBMCs, taken from culture after CMV antigen stimulation. The receptors were gathered from a human donor in good health (CMV status not recorded). Some clones in this sample may be carry-over from other donors' samples.

The chain joins TRBV29-1 to TRBJ2-7, with 8 positions matching TRBD2. The CDR3 runs to 12 residues. The V segment lost 5 bases and the J segment 6 bases; nucleotides outside the gene matches: 6. Germline V gene data show CDR1 as SQVTM and CDR2 as ANQGSEA. CDR3 nucleotides: TGCAGCGTTCAGCGGGCGGGAGGCGAGCAGTACGTC. Its translation: CSVQRAGGEQYV.

This clonotype turned up a few times. The chain employs TRBV28 and TRBJ1-5; no firm D call. The CDR3 length is 15 residues. CDR1 and CDR2 (germline): MDHEN, SYDVKM. V lost 4 bases, J lost 1 base, and 11 bases lay in between. CDR3 bases: TGTGCCAGCAGTTCCCCCTCTCGGAGCAATCAGCCCCAGCATTTT. It encodes CASSSPSRSNQPQHF. The variable domain in full, completed from reference TRBV28 and TRBJ1-5, reads DVKVTQSSRYLVKRTGEKVFLECVQDMDHENMFWYRQDPGLGLRLIYFSYDVKMKEKGDIPEGYSVSREKKERFSLILESASTNQTSMYLCASSSPSRSNQPQHFGDGTRLSIL.

This clonotype came up a few times. The chain couples TRBV7-2 to TRBJ1-2, with D uncertain. This CDR3 is 12 amino acids long. Per germline, CDR1 SGHTA and CDR2 FQGNSA. Trimming stripped 5 bases from V and 4 bases from J, with 8 bases between. CDR3 amino acids: CASSRDLYGYTF. For the CDR3, the DNA is TGTGCCAGCAGCCGTGATCTCTATGGCTACACCTTC.

This clonotype was seen more than once but under ten times. This chain joins TRBV29-1 and TRBJ2-5; D tentatively fits TRBD1 or TRBD2 (5 bases each). Between the trimmed V and J ends, which lost 4 bases and 4 bases, there was a span of 10 bases. Germline V gene data show CDR1 as SQVTM and CDR2 as ANQGSEA. The CDR3 consists of 12 residues. The CDR3 here is CSVVRERETQYF. CDR3 DNA: TGCAGCGTTGTCAGGGAGAGAGAGACCCAGTACTTC.

This clonotype was recorded a few times. The chain is built from TRBV7-9 and TRBJ2-6, with D perhaps matching TRBD1 (6 bases). CDR3 length equals 17 residues. The V and J ends lost 3 bases and 4 bases respectively, with 16 bases between them. CDR1 SEHNR and CDR2 FQNEAQ come from the germline V gene (reference sequence). The CDR3 protein is CASSFGRGITGANVLTF. In DNA form, the CDR3 reads TGTGCCAGCAGCTTCGGCAGGGGAATTACCGGGGCCAACGTCCTGACTTTC.

This clonotype was detected ten times or more. V usage is TRBV7-6 and J usage is TRBJ2-7, with TRBD1 identical over 9 bases. The CDR3 is 17 residues long. V gave up 3 bases and J gave up 0 bases; unmatched junction bases: 9. The germline V gene has CDR1 SGHVS and CDR2 FNYEAQ. CDR3 nucleotides: TGTGCCAGCAGCTTGGAAGGACAGGGGAGGGCCTCCTACGAGCAGTACTTC. It translates to CASSLEGQGRASYEQYF.

The genes are TRBV20-1 and TRBJ2-7; 8 bases fit TRBD2. CDR1 is DFQATT, CDR2 SNEGSKA, per germline (reference sequence). This CDR3 is 14 amino acids long. Trimming cost V 6 bases and J 7 bases; bases outside gene matches: 14. As DNA, the CDR3 is TGCAGTGCATCATCGACTAGCGCAACGAGGGAGCAGTACTTC. Translated, it gives CSASSTSATREQYF.

The rearrangement joins TRBV15 to TRBJ2-7, with D tentatively TRBD1 (5 bases). The CDR3 consists of 14 residues. Germline loops: CDR1 LNHNV, CDR2 YYDKDF (reference sequence). The ends were cut back, 0 bases at V and 1 base at J, with 7 bases in the middle. The CDR3 is CATSRDRVSYEQYF. The DNA for the CDR3 is TGTGCCACCAGCAGAGACAGGGTTTCCTACGAGCAGTACTTC.

This clonotype was seen more than once but under ten times. This chain joins TRBV7-2 and TRBJ2-1, with TRBD2 matching 12 bases. Germline assignment: CDR1 SGHTA and CDR2 FQGNSA. The CDR3 contains 17 residues. V was clipped by 4 bases and J by 2 bases; unmatched bases: 6. CDR3 residues: CASSSARTSGTYNEQFF. Here the CDR3 DNA reads TGTGCCAGCAGCTCCGCCCGGACTAGCGGGACCTACAATGAGCAGTTCTTC. Supplemented by reference TRBV7-2 and TRBJ2-1, the full variable domain reads GAGVSQSPSNKVTEKGKDVELRCDPISGHTALYWYRQSLGQGLEFLIYFQGNSAPDKSGLPSDRFSAERTGGSVSTLTIQRTQQEDSAVYLCASSSARTSGTYNEQFFGPGTRLTVL.

The V and J genes are TRBV7-2 and TRBJ1-1, with 8 bases lining up with TRBD1. V shed 3 bases and J 0 bases; nucleotides not matched to a gene: 3. This CDR3 contains 15 residues. CDR1 SGHTA and CDR2 FQGNSA come from the germline V gene. CDR3 region: CASSFTDRVNTEAFF. The CDR3 region has the DNA TGTGCCAGCAGCTTTACGGACAGGGTGAACACTGAAGCTTTCTTT.

This sequence joins TRBV4-2 and TRBJ2-2; 8 bases are a match to TRBD2. CDR1 and CDR2 (germline): LGHNA, YNFKEQ. V trimming: 1 base; J trimming: 3 bases; junction bases outside the gene matches: 7. This CDR3 is 17 amino acids long. The CDR3: CASSQGLTGGHTGELFF. The DNA for the CDR3 is TGTGCCAGCAGCCAAGGTCTAACGGGAGGGCACACCGGGGAGCTGTTTTTT.

The chain couples TRBV12-3 or TRBV12-4 to TRBJ1-2, with D unclear. The V gene lost 1 base and the J gene lost 7 bases, with 7 bases spanning the gap. The CDR3 sequence is 12 residues long. The CDR3 region has the DNA TGTGCCAGCAGTTTAGTAGTACGTGGCTACACCTTC. It translates to CASSLVVRGYTF.

The V and J genes are TRBV6-2 or TRBV6-3 and TRBJ2-7, with D perhaps TRBD2 (6 bases). V was clipped by 5 bases and J by 3 bases, with 17 bases between them. This CDR3 region has 15 residues. Germline CDR1 and CDR2: MNHEY and SVGEGT. The CDR3, as DNA: TGTGCCAGCAGTGACCCCTTGGGGCGGGGCTACGAGCAGTACGTC. Translating gives CASSDPLGRGYEQYV.

The chain recombines TRBV20-1 with TRBJ2-2, with 7 bases that match TRBD2. J was trimmed by 6 bases and V by 6 bases; bases with no gene match: 7. From germline, CDR1 is DFQATT and CDR2 SNEGSKA (reference sequence). The CDR3 length is 13 residues. Here the CDR3 reads CSAHGGSAGELFF. CDR3 DNA sequence: TGCAGTGCCCACGGGGGGTCGGCCGGGGAGCTGTTTTTT.

This clonotype appeared a few times. The DNA is omitted, as the CDR3 cannot be located on it reliably, and the CDR3 follows TCRdb's listing. This CDR3 reads CASSSSGVGEETQYF. The chain recombines TRBV27 with TRBJ2-5; the listed D gene, TRBD1, was not tested against the DNA. The germline V gene has CDR1 MNHEY and CDR2 SMNVEV (reference sequence). The CDR3 adds up to 15 amino acids, both ends counted.

Turning to this clonotype: This may stem from a read error, because a much larger clone lies one nucleotide away. The chain links TRBV7-2 to TRBJ2-1; a weak D match, TRBD2 (6 bases). The CDR3 runs to 16 residues. Germline V gene lookup returns CDR1 SGHTA and CDR2 FQGNSA. CDR3 sequence reads: CASSPADGSSYSEQFF. The CDR3 nucleotides read TGTGCCAGCAGCCCTGCGGACGGGAGCTCCTACAGTGAGCAGTTCTTC.

The V gene is TRBV6-8, the J gene TRBJ1-1; D is uncertain. Per the germline V gene, CDR1 is MNHGY and CDR2 is SAAAGT. V was cut by 1 base and J by 6 bases, with 6 bases left in between. The length of the CDR3 is 12 residues. Written as DNA, the CDR3 is TGTGCCAGCAGTTACTGGACCCCTGAAGCTTTCTTT. Protein product: CASSYWTPEAFF.

V and J are TRBV19 and TRBJ2-3; 10 bases agree with TRBD2. This CDR3 is built from 15 residues. Germline CDR1 is LNHDA and CDR2 is SQIVND (reference sequence). Unmatched junction bases numbered 6, after V lost 5 bases and J lost 4 bases. The CDR3 DNA sequence: TGTGCCAGTAGTGACCAGCGGGAGGGGCCAGATACGCAGTATTTT. Encoded protein: CASSDQREGPDTQYF.

The chain employs TRBV6-5 and TRBJ2-2; the D gene could be TRBD1 or TRBD2 (5 bases each). CDR1 MNHEY and CDR2 SVGAGI come from the germline V gene. The CDR3 is 15 amino acids. V gave up 4 bases and J gave up 3 bases, with 12 bases separating them. CDR3 loop: CASSLEGMHTGELFF. CDR3 DNA sequence: TGTGCCAGCAGTTTAGAGGGGATGCACACCGGGGAGCTGTTTTTT.

V is TRBV18 and J is TRBJ2-3; TRBD2 matches at 9 bases. The CDR3 contains 14 residues. CDR1 and CDR2 from the germline V gene are KGHSH and LQKENI. J was trimmed by 3 bases and V by 11 bases; bases with no gene match: 9. The CDR3 sequence: CAGGTSWGTDTQYF. The CDR3 bases are TGTGCCGGCGGGACTAGCTGGGGAACAGATACGCAGTATTTT. Supplemented by reference TRBV18 and TRBJ2-3, the full variable domain reads NAGVMQNPRHLVRRRGQEARLRCSPMKGHSHVYWYRQLPEEGLKFMVYLQKENIIDESGMPKERFSAEFPKEGPSILRIQQVVRGDSAAYFCAGGTSWGTDTQYFGPGTRLTVL.

The chain combines TRBV12-3 or TRBV12-4 with TRBJ2-1; 13 bases map to TRBD2. V lost 5 bases and J lost 15; bases outside the gene matches: 10. The CDR3 runs 14 residues. CDR3 loop: CASSPGTSGTRLFF. CDR3 DNA: TGTGCCAGCAGTCCCGGGACTAGCGGGACTCGTCTGTTCTTC.

This sequence joins TRBV28 and TRBJ1-2; 11 nucleotides line up with TRBD1. The germline CDR1 and CDR2 sequences are MDHEN and SYDVKM. This CDR3 is built from 16 residues. Trimming cost V 7 bases and J 4 bases; bases outside gene matches: 11. Here the CDR3 DNA reads TGTGCCAGCACGTTCCGGTCGGGACAGGGGGGCTATGGCTACACCTTC. Translated, it gives CASTFRSGQGGYGYTF.

V and J are TRBV20-1 and TRBJ2-5, with 11 bases matching TRBD2. Germline V lookup: CDR1 DFQATT, CDR2 SNEGSKA (reference sequence). V shed 6 bases, J shed 0 bases, and the junction held 15 bases outside the gene matches. The CDR3 totals 18 residues. CDR3 protein: CSATVPGLAERYQETQYF. The CDR3 DNA reads TGCAGTGCCACGGTGCCGGGACTAGCGGAAAGGTACCAAGAGACCCAGTACTTC.

The chain couples TRBV2 to TRBJ2-1, with 9 bases identical to TRBD1. V lost 10 bases and J lost 6; bases outside the gene matches: 10. Germline CDR1 and CDR2: SNHLY and FYNNEI. The CDR3 has 14 amino acids. CDR3 sequence: CATGQGQGFNEQFF. DNA for the CDR3: TGTGCCACCGGACAGGGACAGGGATTCAATGAGCAGTTCTTC.

This chain links TRBV7-2 with TRBJ2-7; TRBD1 might be the D (7 bases). V gave up 6 bases and J gave up 0 bases, with 15 bases separating them. Germline assignment: CDR1 SGHTA and CDR2 FQGNSA. The CDR3 contains 15 residues. CDR3 region: CASSFRQGGSYEQYV. CDR3 nucleotides: TGTGCCAGCAGTTTCCGACAGGGAGGCTCCTACGAGCAGTACGTC.

This clonotype was counted only a few times. The V and J genes are TRBV10-3 and TRBJ2-5; TRBD2 aligns across 14 bases. V dropped 6 bases and J dropped 5; count of bases not matched to a gene: 14. Germline CDR1 ENHRY, CDR2 SYGVKD. CDR3 length: 18 amino acids. The CDR3 region is CAISPTPGLAGEVETQYF. DNA of the CDR3: TGTGCCATCAGCCCTACCCCGGGACTAGCGGGAGAGGTTGAGACCCAGTACTTC.